These 4 T cell receptor beta chains share one sample of origin, sequenced in a study of T cell responses to AZD1222 COVID-19 vaccine. TCRdb keeps only in-frame clones here, not all; method: immunoSEQ multiplex PCR. Altogether under 130,000 clones are present, roughly nine tenths being singletons, with the ten largest covering 45%. The sample here was peripheral blood, taken on day 0 of AZD1222 vaccination. All receptors come from an adult in good health.

J is TRBJ2-3 and V is TRBV5-6; D unclear. The V end was cut by 4 bases, the J end by 3 bases, with 12 bases between. CDR3 length equals 14 residues. Germline values: CDR1 SGHDT, CDR2 YYEEEE. CDR3: CASSQRQVTDTQYF. The CDR3 coding sequence is TGTGCCAGCAGCCAACGGCAGGTAACAGATACGCAGTATTTT.

The chain combines TRBV19 with TRBJ2-7; 13 bases line up with TRBD2. The V segment lost 3 bases and the J segment 0 bases; nucleotides outside the gene matches: 2. Germline CDR1 is LNHDA and CDR2 is SQIVND (reference sequence). This CDR3 region has 16 residues. CDR3 region: CASSMGLAGSSYEQYF. Written as DNA, the CDR3 is TGTGCCAGTAGTATGGGACTAGCGGGGAGCTCCTACGAGCAGTACTTC.

This chain connects TRBV28 to TRBJ2-3; D uncertain. The CDR3 is made up of 14 amino acids. Trimming left V 2 bases short and J 5 bases short, with 11 bases between. Looked up from germline, CDR1 is MDHEN and CDR2 is SYDVKM. In DNA, the CDR3 is TGTGCCAGCAGTTTACCCGACGGCCGAGATACGCAGTATTTT. This sequence encodes CASSLPDGRDTQYF.

V usage is TRBV7-9 and J usage is TRBJ2-2; the D gene is possibly TRBD2 (6 bases). Germline values: CDR1 SEHNR, CDR2 FQNEAQ (reference sequence). The CDR3 has 16 residues. V lost 5 bases to trimming and J lost 1 base, with 14 bases between them. The CDR3 here is CASSPRRAGNTGELFF. CDR3 sequence (DNA): TGTGCCAGCAGCCCTCGTAGAGCGGGGAACACCGGGGAGCTGTTTTTT.